The rows below give T cell receptor beta chains drawn from one sample of a study of CD8+CD57+ T cells in acquired aplastic anemia. TCRdb re-derived calls from the reads in MiXCR, one entry per CDR3 protein. Here the sample spans under 40,000 distinct CDR3 sequences, 75% to 85% being singletons. The sample was sorted CD4+, CD8+, or CD8+CD57+ T cells (not recorded which) from PBMCs. These TCRs come from a human donor in good health, serving as a control. CDR3s include the opening cysteine and the closing phenylalanine or tryptophan. A D gene is named only where the DNA matches it firmly. Size is omitted from some rows. Given values are once, few, many or a class for expanded clones.

CASSLTGNLYGYTF TGTGCCAGCAGCTTAACGGGGAATCTTTACGGCTACACCTTC TRBV7-9 . . TRBJ1-2
CASSWTVTDTQYF TGTGCTAGTAGTTGGACGGTCACAGATACGCAGTATTTT TRBV19 . . TRBJ2-3
CASSLPGTVANTGELFF TGTGCCAGCAGCCTTCCCGGGACAGTTGCGAACACCGGGGAGCTGTTTTTT TRBV11-2 TRBD1 . TRBJ2-2
CASSSGTEYTGELFF TGTGCCAGCAGTTCCGGGACAGAGTATACCGGGGAGCTGTTTTTT TRBV7-8 TRBD1 few TRBJ2-2
CASGAVVRGYTF TGTGCCAGCGGGGCGGTCGTGCGTGGCTACACCTTC TRBV12-3/TRBV12-4 . few TRBJ1-2
CASSDRGWNEQYF TGTGCCAGCAGCGACAGGGGCTGGAACGAGCAGTACTTC TRBV2 TRBD1 . TRBJ2-7
CASSVGTSGRPITDTQYF TGTGCCAGCAGCGTCGGAACTAGCGGGCGTCCCATCACAGATACGCAGTATTTT TRBV9 TRBD2 . TRBJ2-3
CASSASHISGNTIYF TGTGCCAGTAGTGCCAGTCATATCTCTGGAAACACCATATATTTT TRBV19 . . TRBJ1-3
CASSQGIFNSPLHF TGTGCCAGCAGCCAGGGTATTTTTAATTCACCCCTCCACTTT TRBV6-1 . . TRBJ1-6
CSARDLESGLIQETQYF TGCAGTGCTAGAGATCTAGAGAGCGGGCTTATACAAGAGACCCAGTACTTC TRBV20-1 . . TRBJ2-5
CAINDRGNTEAFF TGTGCCATCAACGATCGGGGGAACACTGAAGCTTTCTTT TRBV10-3 . . TRBJ1-1
CSVEVSTDTQYF TGCAGCGTTGAAGTGAGCACAGATACGCAGTATTTT TRBV29-1 . . TRBJ2-3
CATSVSRGPWAEAFF TGTGCCACCAGCGTTTCCAGGGGTCCTTGGGCTGAAGCTTTCTTT TRBV15 . . TRBJ1-1
CASSLEGRGIEAFF TGTGCCAGCAGCTTAGAAGGCAGGGGGATTGAAGCTTTCTTT TRBV7-8 TRBD1 once TRBJ1-1
CASSQDQWNYGYTF TGTGCCAGCAGCCAAGATCAGTGGAACTATGGCTACACCTTC TRBV4-2 . . TRBJ1-2
CSAMTQYF TGCAGTGCTATGACCCAGTACTTC TRBV20-1 . . TRBJ2-5
CASVPASSYEQYF TGTGCCAGCGTACCCGCGTCGTCCTACGAGCAGTACTTC TRBV2 . . TRBJ2-7
CASSATGGGQPQHF TGTGCCAGCAGTGCCACAGGGGGCGGGCAGCCCCAGCATTTT TRBV2 TRBD1 . TRBJ1-5
CATSDIRQGKQETQYF TGTGCCACCAGTGATATTCGACAGGGTAAACAAGAGACCCAGTACTTC TRBV24-1 TRBD1 . TRBJ2-5
CASSGHLSYEQYF TGTGCCAGTAGTGGTCACCTCTCCTACGAGCAGTACTTC TRBV19 . . TRBJ2-7
CSARTGYEQYF TGCAGTGCCCGGACAGGTTACGAGCAGTACTTC TRBV20-1 TRBD1 . TRBJ2-7
CASSPSRAAIYGYTF TGCGCCAGCAGCCCATCCAGGGCCGCAATCTATGGCTACACCTTC TRBV4-3 . medium-sized TRBJ1-2
CASRGRDLNTEAFF TGTGCCAGTAGGGGCAGGGACCTGAACACTGAAGCTTTCTTT TRBV19 . . TRBJ1-1
CASSLGLEQYF TGTGCCAGCAGCTTAGGGTTAGAGCAGTACTTC TRBV7-9 . . TRBJ2-7
CASSRGAGYTF TGTGCCAGCAGCAGGGGGGCGGGCTACACCTTC TRBV6-1 TRBD1 . TRBJ1-2
CATSGNLNTEAFF TGTGCCACCTCAGGGAATCTGAACACTGAAGCTTTCTTT TRBV2 . . TRBJ1-1
CASSARGVSDTQYF TGCGCCAGCAGTGCCCGCGGGGTATCAGATACGCAGTATTTT TRBV10-1 . . TRBJ2-3
CASSERDGGADTQYF TGTGCCAGCAGTGAAAGGGACGGGGGGGCGGATACGCAGTATTTT TRBV25-1 TRBD2 . TRBJ2-3
CASTETNSPLHF TGTGCCAGCACCGAAACCAATTCACCCCTCCACTTT TRBV5-3 . . TRBJ1-6
CASSFLGQGGGYTF TGTGCCAGCAGCTTCCTAGGTCAGGGAGGTGGCTACACCTTC TRBV7-9 . . TRBJ1-2
CATSDRGVPYGYTF TGTGCCACCAGTGACAGGGGCGTCCCCTATGGCTACACCTTC TRBV24-1 . . TRBJ1-2
CSARDLVGHTDTQYF TGCAGTGCTAGGGACTTGGTGGGGCACACAGATACGCAGTATTTT TRBV20-1 . . TRBJ2-3
CSASGGASYEQYF TGCAGTGCCAGTGGGGGGGCGAGTTACGAGCAGTACTTC TRBV20-1 . . TRBJ2-7
CSVDKNTEAFF TGCAGCGTTGACAAGAACACTGAAGCTTTCTTT TRBV29-1 . . TRBJ1-1